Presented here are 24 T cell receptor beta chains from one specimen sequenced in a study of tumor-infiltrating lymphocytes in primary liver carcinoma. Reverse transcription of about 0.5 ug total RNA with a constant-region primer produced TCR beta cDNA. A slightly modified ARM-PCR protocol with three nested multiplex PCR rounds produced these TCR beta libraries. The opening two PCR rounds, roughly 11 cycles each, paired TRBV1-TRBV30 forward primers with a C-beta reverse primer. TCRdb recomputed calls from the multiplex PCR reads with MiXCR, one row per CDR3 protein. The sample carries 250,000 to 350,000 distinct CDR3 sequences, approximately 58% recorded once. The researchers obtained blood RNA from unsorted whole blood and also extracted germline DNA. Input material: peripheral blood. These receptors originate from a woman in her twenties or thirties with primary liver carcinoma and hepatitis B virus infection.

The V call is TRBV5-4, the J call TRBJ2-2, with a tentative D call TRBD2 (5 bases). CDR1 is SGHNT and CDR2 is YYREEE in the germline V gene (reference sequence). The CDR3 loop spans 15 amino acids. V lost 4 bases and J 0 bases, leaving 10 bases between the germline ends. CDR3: CASSHERPNTGELFF. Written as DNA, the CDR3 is TGTGCCAGCAGCCACGAGCGGCCGAACACCGGGGAGCTGTTTTTT.

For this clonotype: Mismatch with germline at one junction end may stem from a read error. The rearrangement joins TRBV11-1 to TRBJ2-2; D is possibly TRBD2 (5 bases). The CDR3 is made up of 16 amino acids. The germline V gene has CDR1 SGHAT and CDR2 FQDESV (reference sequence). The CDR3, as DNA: TGTGCCAGCAGCTTTTTTTGGGGTTCATGCACCGGGGAGTTGTTTTTT. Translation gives CASSFFWGSCTGELFF. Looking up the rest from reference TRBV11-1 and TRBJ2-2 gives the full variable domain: EAEVAQSPRYKITEKSQAVAFWCDPISGHATLYWYRQILGQGPELLVQFQDESVVDDSQLPKDRFSAERLKGVDSTLKIQPAELGDSAMYLCASSFFWGSCTGELFFGEGSRLTVL.

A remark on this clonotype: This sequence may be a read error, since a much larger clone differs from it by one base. DNA of the CDR3: TGTGCCAGCAGTCCGAGGGTTCTAGATACGCAGTATTTT. Its translation: CASSPRVLDTQYF. The chain has TRBV12-3 or TRBV12-4 and TRBJ2-3; D perhaps matches TRBD2 (5 bases). This CDR3 comprises 13 residues. V was pared by 5 bases and J by 5 bases, with 11 bases between.

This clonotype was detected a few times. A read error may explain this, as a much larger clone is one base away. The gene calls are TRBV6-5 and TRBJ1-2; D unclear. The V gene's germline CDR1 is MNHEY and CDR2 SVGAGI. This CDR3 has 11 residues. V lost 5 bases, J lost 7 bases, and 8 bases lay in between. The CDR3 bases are TGTGCCAGCAGTGGCAGTCTTGGCTACACCTTC. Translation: CASSGSLGYTF.

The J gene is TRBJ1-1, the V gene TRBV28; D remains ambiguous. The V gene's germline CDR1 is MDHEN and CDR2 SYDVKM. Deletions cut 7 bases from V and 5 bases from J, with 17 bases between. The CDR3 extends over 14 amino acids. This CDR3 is CASTIHAVLTEAFF. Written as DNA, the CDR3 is TGTGCCAGCACTATACACGCGGTGTTGACTGAAGCTTTCTTT.

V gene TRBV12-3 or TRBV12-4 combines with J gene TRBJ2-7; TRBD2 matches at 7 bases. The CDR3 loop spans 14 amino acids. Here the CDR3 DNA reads TGTAGCAGCAGGCTAACTAGCGCCTCCTACGAGCAGTACTTC. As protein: CSSRLTSASYEQYF.

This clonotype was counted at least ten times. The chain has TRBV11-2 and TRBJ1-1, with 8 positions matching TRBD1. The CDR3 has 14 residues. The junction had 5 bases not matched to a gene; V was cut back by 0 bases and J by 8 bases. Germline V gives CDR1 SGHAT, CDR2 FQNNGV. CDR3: CASSLDHGQGEAFF. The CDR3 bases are TGTGCCAGCAGCTTAGATCACGGACAGGGAGAAGCTTTCTTT.

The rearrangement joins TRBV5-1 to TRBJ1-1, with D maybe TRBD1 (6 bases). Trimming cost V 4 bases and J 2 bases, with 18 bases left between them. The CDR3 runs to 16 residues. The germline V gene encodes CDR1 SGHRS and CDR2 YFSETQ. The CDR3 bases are TGCGCCAGCAGCCTGGGGGGCGTAAAGGGAAACACTGAAGCTTTCTTT. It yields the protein CASSLGGVKGNTEAFF.

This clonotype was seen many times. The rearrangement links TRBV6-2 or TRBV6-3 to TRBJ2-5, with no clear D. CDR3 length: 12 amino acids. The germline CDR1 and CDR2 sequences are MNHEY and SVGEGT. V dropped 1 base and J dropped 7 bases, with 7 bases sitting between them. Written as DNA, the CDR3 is TGTGCCAGCAGTTACTACACCCGGACCCAGTACTTC. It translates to CASSYYTRTQYF.

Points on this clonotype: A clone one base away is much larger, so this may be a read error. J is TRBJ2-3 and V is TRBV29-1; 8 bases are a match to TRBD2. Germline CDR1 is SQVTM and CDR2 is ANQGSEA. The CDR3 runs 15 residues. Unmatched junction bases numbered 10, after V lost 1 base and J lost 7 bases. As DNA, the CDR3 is TGCAGCGTTGAAGCTAGCGGGTCTTCTACAAATACGCAGTATTTT. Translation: CSVEASGSSTNTQYF.

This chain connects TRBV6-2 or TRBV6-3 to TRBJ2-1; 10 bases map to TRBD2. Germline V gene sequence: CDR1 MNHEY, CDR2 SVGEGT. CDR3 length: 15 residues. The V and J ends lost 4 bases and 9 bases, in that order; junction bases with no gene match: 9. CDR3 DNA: TGTGCCAGCAGTTCACTAGCGGGGCATGGGAGTGAGCAGTTCTTC. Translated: CASSSLAGHGSEQFF.

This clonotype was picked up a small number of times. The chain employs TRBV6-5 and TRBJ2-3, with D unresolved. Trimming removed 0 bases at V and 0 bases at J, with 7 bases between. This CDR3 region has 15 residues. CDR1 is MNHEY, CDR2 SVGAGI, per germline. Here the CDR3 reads CASSYSTASTDTQYF. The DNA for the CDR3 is TGTGCCAGCAGTTACTCGACCGCTAGCACAGATACGCAGTATTTT.

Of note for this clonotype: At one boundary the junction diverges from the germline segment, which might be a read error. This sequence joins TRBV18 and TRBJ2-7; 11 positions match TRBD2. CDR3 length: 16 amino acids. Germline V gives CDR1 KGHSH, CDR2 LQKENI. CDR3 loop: CASPPPASGRPNEQYF. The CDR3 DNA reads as TGTGCCAGCCCACCACCGGCTAGCGGGAGGCCAAACGAGCAGTACTTC. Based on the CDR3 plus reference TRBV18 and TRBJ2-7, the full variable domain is NAGVMQNPRHLVRRRGQEARLRCSPMKGHSHVYWYRQLPEEGLKFMVYLQKENIIDESGMPKERFSAEFPKEGPSILRIQQVVRGDSAAYFCASPPPASGRPNEQYFGPGTRLTVT.

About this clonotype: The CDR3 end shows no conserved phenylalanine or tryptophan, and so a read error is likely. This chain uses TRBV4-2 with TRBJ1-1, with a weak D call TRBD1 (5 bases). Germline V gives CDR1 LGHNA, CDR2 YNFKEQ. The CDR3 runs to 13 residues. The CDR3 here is CASGQDKWDQAFS. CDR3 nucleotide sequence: TGTGCCAGCGGCCAAGATAAATGGGACCAAGCTTTCTCT.

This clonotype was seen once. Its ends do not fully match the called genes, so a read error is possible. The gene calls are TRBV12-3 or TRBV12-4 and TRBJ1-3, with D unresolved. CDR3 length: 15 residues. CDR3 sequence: CARSPKGSSGNTIYF. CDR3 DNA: TGTGCCCGCAGTCCGAAAGGAAGTTCTGGAAACACCATATATTTT.

In DNA form, the CDR3 reads TGTGCCGGCAACTATAGCGGGAGGCCTTACGAGCAGTACTTC. This encodes CAGNYSGRPYEQYF. This chain joins TRBV11-1 and TRBJ2-7; 10 bases agree with TRBD2. Trimming removed 11 bases from V and 4 bases from J; junction bases left unmatched: 11. This CDR3 is built from 14 residues. CDR1 and CDR2 from the germline V gene are SGHAT and FQDESV (reference sequence).

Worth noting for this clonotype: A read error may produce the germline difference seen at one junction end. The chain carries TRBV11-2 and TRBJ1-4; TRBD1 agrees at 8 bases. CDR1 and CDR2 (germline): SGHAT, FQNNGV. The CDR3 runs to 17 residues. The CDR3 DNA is TGTGCTAGCAGCTTGAGCAGGGGGCAGGGAACTAATGAAAAACTGTCTTTT. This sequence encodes CASSLSRGQGTNEKLSF. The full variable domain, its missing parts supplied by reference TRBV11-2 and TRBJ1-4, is EAGVAQSPRYKIIEKRQSVAFWCNPISGHATLYWYQQILGQGPKLLIQFQNNGVVDDSQLPKDRFSAERLKGVDSTLKIQPAKLEDSAVYLCASSLSRGQGTNEKLSFGSGTQLSVL.

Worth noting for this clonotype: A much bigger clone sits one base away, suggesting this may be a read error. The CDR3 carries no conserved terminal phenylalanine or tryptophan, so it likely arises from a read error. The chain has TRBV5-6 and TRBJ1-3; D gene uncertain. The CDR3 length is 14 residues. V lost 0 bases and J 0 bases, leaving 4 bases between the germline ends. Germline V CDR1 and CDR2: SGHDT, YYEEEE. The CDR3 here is CASSLGSSGNTIYS. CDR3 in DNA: TGTGCCAGCAGCTTGGGTTCCTCTGGAAACACCATATATTCT.

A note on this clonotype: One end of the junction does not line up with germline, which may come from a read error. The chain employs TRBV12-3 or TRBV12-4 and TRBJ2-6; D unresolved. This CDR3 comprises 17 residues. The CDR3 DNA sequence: TGTGACAGCAGTTTAAGTCAGAGGCTCTCGGGGGCCAACGTCCTGACTTTC. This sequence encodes CDSSLSQRLSGANVLTF.

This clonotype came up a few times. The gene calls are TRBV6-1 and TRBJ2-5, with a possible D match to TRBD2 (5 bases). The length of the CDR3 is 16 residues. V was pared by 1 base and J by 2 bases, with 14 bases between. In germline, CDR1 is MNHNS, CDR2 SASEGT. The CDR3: CASSEGSRRTQETQYF. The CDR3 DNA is TGTGCCAGCAGTGAAGGCAGTCGAAGGACTCAAGAGACCCAGTACTTC.

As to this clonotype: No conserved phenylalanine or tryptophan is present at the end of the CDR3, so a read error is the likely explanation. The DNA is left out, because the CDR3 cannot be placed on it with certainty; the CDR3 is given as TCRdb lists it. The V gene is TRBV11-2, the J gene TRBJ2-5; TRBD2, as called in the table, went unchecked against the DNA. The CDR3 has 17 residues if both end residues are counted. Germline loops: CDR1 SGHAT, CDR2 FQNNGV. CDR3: CASSFRIVPTGQETHYY.

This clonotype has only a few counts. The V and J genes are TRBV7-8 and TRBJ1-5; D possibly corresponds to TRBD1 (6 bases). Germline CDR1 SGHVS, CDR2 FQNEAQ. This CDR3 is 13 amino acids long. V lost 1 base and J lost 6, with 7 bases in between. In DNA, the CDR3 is TGTGCCAGCAGCTTAGGGACAGTTCAGCCCCAGCATTTT. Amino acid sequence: CASSLGTVQPQHF. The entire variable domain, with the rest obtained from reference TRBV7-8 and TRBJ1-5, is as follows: GAGVSQSPRYKVAKRGQDVALRCDPISGHVSLFWYQQALGQGPEFLTYFQNEAQLDKSGLPSDRFFAERPEGSVSTLKIQRTQQEDSAVYLCASSLGTVQPQHFGDGTRLSIL.

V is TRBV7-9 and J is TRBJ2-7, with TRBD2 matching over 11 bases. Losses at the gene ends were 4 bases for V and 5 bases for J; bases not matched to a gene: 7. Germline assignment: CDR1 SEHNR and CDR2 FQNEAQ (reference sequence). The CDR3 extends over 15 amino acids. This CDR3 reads CASSSTSGRRNEQYF. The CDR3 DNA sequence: TGTGCCAGCAGCTCTACTAGCGGGAGAAGGAACGAGCAGTACTTC. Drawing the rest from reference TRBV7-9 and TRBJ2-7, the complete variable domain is DTGVSQNPRHKITKRGQNVTFRCDPISEHNRLYWYRQTLGQGPEFLTYFQNEAQLEKSRLLSDRFSAERPKGSFSTLEIQRTEQGDSAMYLCASSSTSGRRNEQYFGPGTRLTVT.

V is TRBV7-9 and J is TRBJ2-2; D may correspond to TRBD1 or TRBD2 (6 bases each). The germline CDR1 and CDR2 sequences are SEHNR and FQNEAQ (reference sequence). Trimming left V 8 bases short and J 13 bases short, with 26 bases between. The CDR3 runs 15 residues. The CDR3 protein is CASHQGTGYTGGLFF. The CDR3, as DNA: TGTGCCAGCCATCAGGGGACTGGCTACACCGGAGGGCTGTTTTTT.